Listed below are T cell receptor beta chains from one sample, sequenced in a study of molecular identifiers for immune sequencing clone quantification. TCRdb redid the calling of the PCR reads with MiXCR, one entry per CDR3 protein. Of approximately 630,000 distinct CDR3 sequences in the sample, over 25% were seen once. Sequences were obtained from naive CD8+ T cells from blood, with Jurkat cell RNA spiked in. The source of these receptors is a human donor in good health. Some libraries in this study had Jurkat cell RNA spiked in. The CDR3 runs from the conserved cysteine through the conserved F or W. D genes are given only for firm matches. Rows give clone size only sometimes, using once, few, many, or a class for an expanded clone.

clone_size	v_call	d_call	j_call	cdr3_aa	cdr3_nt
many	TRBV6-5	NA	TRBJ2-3	CASSYHSTHDTQYF	TGTGCCAGCAGTTACCACTCGACACACGATACGCAGTATTTT
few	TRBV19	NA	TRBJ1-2	CASWTLDGYTF	TGTGCCAGTTGGACATTGGACGGCTACACCTTC
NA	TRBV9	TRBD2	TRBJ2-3	CASSQGGRGGQDTQYF	TGTGCCAGCTCTCAGGGGGGGCGGGGGGGCCAAGATACGCAGTATTTT
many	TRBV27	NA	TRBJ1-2	CASSLQGGYGYTF	TGTGCCAGCAGTTTACAGGGAGGATATGGCTACACCTTC
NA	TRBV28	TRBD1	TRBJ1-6	CASSTLAGGGSPLHF	TGTGCCAGCAGTACCCTGGCAGGGGGCGGTTCACCCCTCCACTTT
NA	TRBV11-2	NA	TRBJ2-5	CASGDGGPQETQYF	TGTGCCAGCGGCGACGGGGGTCCACAAGAGACCCAGTACTTC
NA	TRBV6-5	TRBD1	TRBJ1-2	CASSYSRSGGGYGYTF	TGTGCCAGCAGTTACTCGAGGTCAGGGGGTGGATATGGCTACACCTTC
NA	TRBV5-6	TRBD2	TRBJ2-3	CASSFPRASSGGYTETQYF	TGTGCCAGCAGCTTCCCCAGAGCTAGTAGCGGGGGTTACACAGAAACGCAGTATTTT
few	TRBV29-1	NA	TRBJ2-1	CSVLGSYNEQFF	TGCAGCGTTTTAGGATCCTACAATGAGCAGTTCTTC
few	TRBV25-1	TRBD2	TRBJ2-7	CASSAQLAGVYEQYF	TGTGCCAGCAGTGCTCAACTAGCGGGGGTCTACGAGCAGTACTTC
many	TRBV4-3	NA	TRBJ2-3	CASSQDGVRADTQYF	TGCGCCAGCAGCCAAGACGGGGTTAGGGCAGATACGCAGTATTTT
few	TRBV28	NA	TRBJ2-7	CASSYPLADSSYEQYF	TGTGCCAGCAGTTATCCCCTTGCCGATAGCTCCTACGAGCAGTACTTC
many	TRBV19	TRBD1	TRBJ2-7	CASSPGTGGYYEQYF	TGTGCCAGTAGTCCCGGGACAGGGGGTTACTACGAGCAGTACTTC
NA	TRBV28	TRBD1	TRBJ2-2	CASSLQQGRELFF	TGTGCCAGCAGTCTCCAACAGGGGAGGGAGCTGTTTTTT
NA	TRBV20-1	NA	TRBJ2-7	CSAQQGPVTKFGQYF	TGCAGTGCCCAACAAGGACCCGTAACTAAATTCGGGCAGTACTTC
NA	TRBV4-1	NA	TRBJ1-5	CASSRVAGSNQPQHF	TGCGCCAGCAGCCGGGTGGCAGGTAGCAATCAGCCCCAGCATTTT
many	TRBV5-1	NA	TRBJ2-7	CASSSFPPPPSEQYF	TGCGCCAGCAGCTCCTTCCCGCCCCCACCCAGCGAGCAGTACTTC
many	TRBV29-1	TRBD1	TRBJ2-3	CSVEATDRGIFTDTQYF	TGCAGCGTTGAAGCTACGGACAGGGGAATATTCACAGATACGCAGTATTTT
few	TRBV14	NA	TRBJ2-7	CASSLTFSYEQYF	TGTGCCAGCAGCCTGACTTTTTCCTACGAGCAGTACTTC
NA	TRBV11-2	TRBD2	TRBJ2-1	CASSVAGGRHNEQFF	TGTGCCAGCAGCGTAGCGGGAGGGCGGCACAATGAGCAGTTCTTC
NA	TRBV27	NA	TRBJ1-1	CASSILQGGTEAFF	TGTGCCAGCAGTATTCTACAGGGTGGGACTGAAGCTTTCTTT